The 5 T cell receptor beta chains given below trace back to one sample, sequenced in a study of vaccination and CD4 T cells after COVID-19. MiXCR, applied by TCRdb to the PCR reads, yields one record per CDR3 protein. The sample has around 30,000 distinct CDR3 sequences, roughly 50% seen once. The time point: late sampling 161 to 241 days after vaccination in three convalescent patients. The specimen was CD4+ T cells from blood, collected about 7 months after SARS-CoV-2 vaccination. The origin of the receptors is a human donor who had recovered from COVID-19.

The V gene is TRBV27, the J gene TRBJ2-7, with D perhaps matching TRBD1 (6 bases). This CDR3 is built from 12 residues. V shed 4 bases and J shed 6 bases, with 10 bases lying between them. The germline V gene has CDR1 MNHEY and CDR2 SMNVEV (reference sequence). The CDR3 DNA reads as TGTGCCAGCAGTTCACCAGGGGCCGAGCAGTACTTC. Residues: CASSSPGAEQYF.

CDR3 region: CSAISAIIYEQYF. CDR3 nucleotide sequence: TGCAGTGCTATTAGCGCGATAATCTACGAGCAGTACTTC. This sequence joins TRBV20-1 and TRBJ2-7, with a weak D call TRBD2 (5 bases). Trimming shortened V by 4 bases and J by 3 bases, and 13 bases separated the two germline ends. Germline CDR1 reads DFQATT; CDR2 reads SNEGSKA (reference sequence). The CDR3 runs to 13 residues.

The chain recombines TRBV28 with TRBJ2-3; no reliable D call. Germline V gene data show CDR1 as MDHEN and CDR2 as SYDVKM. Deletions cut 5 bases from V and 6 bases from J, with 3 bases between. The CDR3 sequence is 10 residues long. The CDR3 DNA follows: TGTGCCAGCAGTCTTGATACGCAGTATTTT. Translating gives CASSLDTQYF.

The chain couples TRBV7-8 to TRBJ2-7; maybe TRBD2 (5 bases). This CDR3 contains 16 residues. Trimming shortened V by 6 bases and J by 2 bases, and 20 bases separated the two germline ends. Germline-derived CDR1 and CDR2 are SGHVS and FQNEAQ. The CDR3 region is CASSFQPRGFTYEQYF. In nucleotides, the CDR3 is TGTGCCAGCAGTTTTCAACCCCGGGGATTTACCTACGAGCAGTACTTC. The variable domain in full, with the rest retrieved from reference TRBV7-8 and TRBJ2-7, is GAGVSQSPRYKVAKRGQDVALRCDPISGHVSLFWYQQALGQGPEFLTYFQNEAQLDKSGLPSDRFFAERPEGSVSTLKIQRTQQEDSAVYLCASSFQPRGFTYEQYFGPGTRLTVT.

The V call is TRBV6-1, the J call TRBJ1-2; possible D gene TRBD1, 5 bases. Germline CDR1 and CDR2: MNHNS and SASEGT. The CDR3 contains 12 residues. The germline V and J ends were trimmed by 10 bases and 8 bases, with 17 bases remaining between them. The CDR3 reads CANLDQGAGYTF. As DNA, the CDR3 is TGTGCCAACTTAGATCAGGGCGCGGGCTACACCTTC.